Below, one T cell receptor (beta chain) is given with its context. Its matching antigen is unknown. Generated by immunoSEQ multiplex PCR, the TCRdb table keeps only in-frame clones and is missing some. This table holds fewer than 200,000 clones, approximately 88% found once. These data originate in a study of T cell responses to AZD1222 COVID-19 vaccine. General study points: Clonal diversity was possibly underestimated, and the donors were mostly white British, with more females. At baseline, just six or seven AZD1222 recipients tested seropositive.

Pooled together were second doses at about 4 or about 12 weeks. Germline CDR1 and CDR2: MGHRA and YSYEKL. CDR3 length equals 16 residues. V was cut by 0 bases and J by 5 bases, with 11 bases left in between. This clonotype was obtained from an adult who received the AZD1222 COVID-19 vaccine. This rearrangement joins TRBV4-1 to TRBJ1-6, with D possibly matching TRBD1 (5 bases). Sequencing used peripheral blood, obtained 28 days after the second AZD1222 dose. The CDR3 loop reads CASSQDLGPDNSPLHF. The CDR3 nucleotides read TGCGCCAGCAGCCAAGATTTGGGACCTGATAATTCACCCCTCCACTTT.